This TCR beta chain was identified in a study of tumor and adjacent non-tumor tissue in lung cancer. TCRbeta libraries were built with three rounds of nested PCR, modified from ARM-PCR. One entry per CDR3 protein results from TCRdb running MiXCR on the multiplex PCR reads. This repertoire shows under 150,000 distinct CDR3 sequences, approximately 64% found once; its top ten account for 15% to 20%. The template was RNA from unsorted bulk tissue. This clonotype was seen many times. The TCR sequence derives from a man between 60 and 75 years old with small cell lung cancer. Input material: lung tumor tissue.

Here the CDR3 reads CASSAGTYYGYTF. The CDR3 bases are TGTGCCAGCAGCGCCGGGACTTACTATGGCTACACCTTC. The rearrangement links TRBV6-1 to TRBJ1-2, with D possibly matching TRBD1 (5 bases). Germline-derived CDR1 and CDR2 are MNHNS and SASEGT. The CDR3 totals 13 residues. Between the trimmed V and J ends, which lost 6 bases and 3 bases, there was a span of 11 bases.